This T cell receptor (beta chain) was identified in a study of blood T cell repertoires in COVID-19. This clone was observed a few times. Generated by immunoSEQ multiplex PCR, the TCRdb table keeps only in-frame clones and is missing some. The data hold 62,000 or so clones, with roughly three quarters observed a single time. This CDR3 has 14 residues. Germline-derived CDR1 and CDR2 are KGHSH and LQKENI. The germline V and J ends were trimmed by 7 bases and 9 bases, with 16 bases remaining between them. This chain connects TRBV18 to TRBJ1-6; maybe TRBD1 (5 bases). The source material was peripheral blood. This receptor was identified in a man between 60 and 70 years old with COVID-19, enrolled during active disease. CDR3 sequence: CASFERGSGSPLHF. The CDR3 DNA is TGTGCCAGCTTCGAAAGGGGCTCTGGTTCACCCCTCCACTTT.